This T cell receptor (beta chain) comes out of a study of cytomegalovirus exposure and HLA in healthy donors. About the research overall: According to later analysis, the same platform produced the approximately 120 validation and under 750 first-cohort repertoires.

Germline V gene data show CDR1 as SGHRS and CDR2 as YFSETQ. The CDR3 has 16 residues. Unmatched junction bases numbered 6, after V lost 5 bases and J lost 1 base. The protocol was immunoSEQ multiplex PCR, while the TCRdb copy is restricted to in-frame clones and leaves out a portion. Here the sample spans fewer than 250,000 clones, roughly 83% being singletons. Turning to this clone: Its cognate antigen is unknown.

General observations from the study: Most sequenced TCRs were rare (though some public TCRs occurred in many donors). There were over 150 TCR beta chains listed as cytomegalovirus-associated.

The receptor's source is a woman in her late teens or twenties in good health and CMV-seronegative. This sequence joins TRBV5-1 and TRBJ1-4; 9 nucleotides line up with TRBD1. Sequenced sample: PBMCs. CDR3 DNA: TGCGCCAGCAGTTACAGGGGGCCCGGAACTAATGAAAAACTGTTTTTT. This sequence encodes CASSYRGPGTNEKLFF.